This TCR beta chain was captured in a study of human T cells and chemical hapten exposure. Study observations and caveats: The study found that DPC sensitization did not change TCRs above 1 in 1000 frequency.

Using its own MiXCR run on the RACE reads, TCRdb lists one record per CDR3 protein. This sample has just over 95,000 distinct CDR3 sequences, with 25% to 35% found just once. Time point here: patch test 3, about 24 weeks after DPC sensitization. Sample treatment: therapeutic diphenylcyclopropenone sensitization with weekly scalp DPC. Patches went on only after blood had been drawn each time. V shed 6 bases and J shed 1 base, with 12 bases lying between them. There are 14 residues in the CDR3. Germline V gene sequence: CDR1 MDHEN, CDR2 SYDVKM. This clonotype turned up a few times. Its antigen remains unidentified.

Sequences were derived from whole blood, sampled in connection with sensitization to the hapten diphenylcyclopropenone (DPC). This chain joins TRBV28 and TRBJ2-5, with D tentatively TRBD1 (5 bases). The receptor comes from a middle-aged man with alopecia areata. Some clones in this sample may be carry-over from other donors' samples. CDR3 DNA sequence: TGTGCCAGCAGATATCAGGGATCCCAAGAGACCCAGTACTTC. Translating gives CASRYQGSQETQYF.